This record concerns one TCR beta chain sequence. As yet, its antigen is unknown. One end of the junction does not line up with germline, which may come from a read error. Germline V CDR1 and CDR2: SGHAT, FQNNGV. The CDR3 spans 14 residues. Reverse transcription of approximately 0.55 ug total RNA with a constant-region primer produced TCR beta cDNA. What produced the TCR beta libraries was three nested multiplex PCR rounds using slightly modified ARM-PCR. PCR rounds one and two used TRBV1-TRBV30 forward primers with a C-beta reverse primer for around 9 cycles each. TCRdb reprocessed the multiplex PCR reads with MiXCR, giving one entry per CDR3 protein. The sample carries approximately 73,000 distinct CDR3 sequences, almost 70% recorded once. The source of the sample is a study of tumor-infiltrating lymphocytes in primary liver carcinoma. Study at large: The study obtained roughly 3.5 to 7.5 million productive TCRbeta reads per sample, similar across tissue types. Study observations and caveats: Only about 7-24% of top clones appeared in all five tumor regions.

Co-extraction of both nucleic acids (RNA and DNA) used about 17-31 mg of unsorted bulk tissue. The sample comprised liver tumor tissue from sampling region 4. Subset specified: tumor region T4, right-lateral pole. This clonotype was sampled from a man aged 40-55 years with primary liver carcinoma and hepatitis B virus infection. The chain is built from TRBV11-2 and TRBJ2-5; D is ambiguous. The CDR3 sequence is CVSRENVYGETQYF. The CDR3 DNA reads as TGTGTCAGCAGAGAGAACGTTTACGGAGAGACCCAGTACTTC.